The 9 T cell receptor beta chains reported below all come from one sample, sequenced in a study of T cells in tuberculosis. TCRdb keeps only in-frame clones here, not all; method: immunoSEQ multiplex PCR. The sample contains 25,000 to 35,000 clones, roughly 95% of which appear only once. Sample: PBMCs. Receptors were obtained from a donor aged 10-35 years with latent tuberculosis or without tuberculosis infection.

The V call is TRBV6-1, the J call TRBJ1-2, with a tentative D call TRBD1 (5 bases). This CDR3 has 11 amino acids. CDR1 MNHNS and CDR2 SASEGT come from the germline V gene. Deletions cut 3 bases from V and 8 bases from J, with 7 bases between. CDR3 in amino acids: CASSDRGGYTF. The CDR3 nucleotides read TGTGCCAGCAGTGATCGGGGGGGCTACACCTTC.

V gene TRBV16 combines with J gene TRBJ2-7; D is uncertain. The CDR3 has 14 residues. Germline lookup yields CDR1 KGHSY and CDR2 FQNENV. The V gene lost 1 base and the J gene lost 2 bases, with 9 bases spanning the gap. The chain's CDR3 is CASSQWAETYEQYF. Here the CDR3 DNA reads TGTGCCAGCAGCCAATGGGCAGAGACCTACGAGCAGTACTTC.

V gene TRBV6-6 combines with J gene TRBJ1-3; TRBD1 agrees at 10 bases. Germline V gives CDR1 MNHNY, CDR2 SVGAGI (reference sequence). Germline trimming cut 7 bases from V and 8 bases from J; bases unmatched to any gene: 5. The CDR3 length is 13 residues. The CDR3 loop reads CASTLDRGDTIYF. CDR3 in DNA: TGTGCCAGCACCTTGGACAGGGGGGACACCATATATTTT.

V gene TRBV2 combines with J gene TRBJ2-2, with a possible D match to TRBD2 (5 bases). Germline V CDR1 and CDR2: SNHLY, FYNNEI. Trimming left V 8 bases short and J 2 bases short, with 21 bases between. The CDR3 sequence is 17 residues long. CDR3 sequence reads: CASLKKGGAVNTGELFF. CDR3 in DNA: TGTGCCAGCCTCAAAAAGGGTGGAGCGGTTAACACCGGGGAGCTGTTTTTT.

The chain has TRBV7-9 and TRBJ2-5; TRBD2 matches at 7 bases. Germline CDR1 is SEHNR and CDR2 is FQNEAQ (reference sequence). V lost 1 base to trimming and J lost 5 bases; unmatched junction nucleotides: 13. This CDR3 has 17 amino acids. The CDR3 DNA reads TGTGCCAGCAGCTTAGTTGTGAGGGAGGGCCCTCGGGAGACCCAGTACTTC. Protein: CASSLVVREGPRETQYF.

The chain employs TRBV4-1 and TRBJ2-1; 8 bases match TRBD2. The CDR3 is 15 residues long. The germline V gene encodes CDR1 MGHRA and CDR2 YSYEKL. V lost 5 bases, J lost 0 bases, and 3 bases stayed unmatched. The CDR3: CASSAGTSSYNEQFF. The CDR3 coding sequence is TGCGCCAGCAGCGCCGGGACTAGCTCCTACAATGAGCAGTTCTTC.

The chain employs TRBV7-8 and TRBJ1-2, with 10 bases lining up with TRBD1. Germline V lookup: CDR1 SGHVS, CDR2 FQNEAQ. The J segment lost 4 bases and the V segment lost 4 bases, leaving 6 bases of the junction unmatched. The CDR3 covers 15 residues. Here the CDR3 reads CASSSRQGAFYGYTF. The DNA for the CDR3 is TGTGCCAGCAGCTCCAGACAGGGGGCCTTCTATGGCTACACCTTC.

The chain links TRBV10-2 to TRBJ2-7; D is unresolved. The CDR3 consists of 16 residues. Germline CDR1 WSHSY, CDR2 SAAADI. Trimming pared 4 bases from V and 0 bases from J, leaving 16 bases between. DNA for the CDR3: TGCGCCAGCAGTGCCTTATCAGGTTACACCTCCTACGAGCAGTACTTC. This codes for CASSALSGYTSYEQYF.

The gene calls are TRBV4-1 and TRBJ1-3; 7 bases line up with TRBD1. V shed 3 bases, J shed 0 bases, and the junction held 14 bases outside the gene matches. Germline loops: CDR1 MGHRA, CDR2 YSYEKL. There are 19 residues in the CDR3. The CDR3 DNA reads TGCGCCAGCAGCCATCTTCCGGAGGGGGCAGCGAGCTCTGGAAACACCATATATTTT. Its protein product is CASSHLPEGAASSGNTIYF.